A selection of T cell receptor beta chains follows, all from one sample in a study of naive and memory T cell subsets. TCRdb used MiXCR to reprocess the UMI-ligation and nested PCR reads, holding one entry per CDR3 protein. The data show under 150,000 distinct CDR3 sequences, with approximately 21% seen just once and about 0.57% held by the top ten. Input material: naive CD8+ T cells from blood. The receptor set was obtained from a human donor in good health. CDR3s include the opening cysteine and the closing phenylalanine or tryptophan. D genes are given only for firm matches. Only some rows state a clone size, as once, few, many or a class for expanded clones.

many 16 TRBD2 TRBJ2-7 TRBV4-1 CASSQVSSGGAYEQYF TGCGCCAGCAGCCAAGTATCTAGCGGGGGAGCCTACGAGCAGTACTTC
once 12 NA TRBJ2-7 TRBV7-9 CASSFQGREQYF TGTGCCAGCAGCTTTCAGGGGCGGGAGCAGTACTTC
few 12 NA TRBJ2-1 TRBV12-3/TRBV12-4 CASSHSYNEQFF TGTGCCAGCAGTCACTCCTACAATGAGCAGTTCTTC
NA 11 NA TRBJ1-1 TRBV24-1 CATSDGTEAFF TGTGCCACCAGTGATGGGACAGAAGCTTTCTTT
NA 11 NA TRBJ2-3 TRBV10-3 CATDGTDTQYF TGTGCCACTGACGGCACAGATACGCAGTATTTT
NA 14 NA TRBJ2-1 TRBV20-1 CSAPGPYAGNEQFF TGCAGTGCTCCCGGACCCTACGCAGGCAATGAGCAGTTCTTC
NA 17 TRBD1 TRBJ2-7 TRBV7-9 CATRPGQGAPLTYEQYF TGTGCCACTAGACCGGGACAGGGAGCCCCATTGACCTACGAGCAGTACTTC
NA 16 NA TRBJ1-1 TRBV11-2 CASSLGDAGLNTEAFF TGTGCCAGCAGCTTAGGGGACGCCGGGTTGAACACTGAAGCTTTCTTT
few 12 NA TRBJ2-3 TRBV12-3/TRBV12-4 CASSTNPDTQYF TGTGCCAGCAGCACCAATCCAGATACGCAGTATTTT
NA 13 NA TRBJ1-1 TRBV7-2 CASSTDRTNEAFF TGTGCCAGCAGCACAGACAGAACTAATGAAGCTTTCTTT
few 14 TRBD2 TRBJ2-7 TRBV28 CASSTGTSVYEQYF TGTGCCAGCAGTACCGGGACTAGCGTTTACGAGCAGTACTTC
few 16 TRBD2 TRBJ2-1 TRBV7-9 CASSSAGAFSYNEQFF TGTGCCAGCAGCTCGGCGGGAGCCTTCTCCTACAATGAGCAGTTCTTC
few 12 NA TRBJ2-1 TRBV7-3 CASSLTGTEQFF TGTGCCAGCAGCTTAACAGGGACTGAGCAGTTCTTC
few 12 NA TRBJ2-7 TRBV20-1 CSASFGIEEQYF TGCAGTGCTAGTTTCGGGATTGAGGAGCAGTACTTC
few 15 NA TRBJ2-1 TRBV27 CASSLSGWTYNEQFF TGTGCCAGCAGTTTATCAGGTTGGACCTACAATGAGCAGTTCTTC
NA 13 NA TRBJ1-1 TRBV29-1 CSVLTGENTEAFF TGCAGCGTTCTAACGGGGGAGAACACTGAAGCTTTCTTT
few 11 NA TRBJ1-2 TRBV29-1 CSVVGGDGYTF TGCAGCGTTGTAGGGGGGGATGGCTACACCTTC
NA 14 NA TRBJ2-3 TRBV28 CASSLGAGTDTQYF TGTGCCAGCAGTTTAGGAGCAGGGACAGATACGCAGTATTTT
few 15 NA TRBJ2-3 TRBV6-1 CASSSFDRSTDTQYF TGTGCCAGCAGTTCCTTTGACAGGAGCACAGATACGCAGTATTTT
few 16 NA TRBJ1-6 TRBV13 CASSSETGGFDSPLHF TGTGCCAGCAGCTCCGAGACGGGGGGTTTCGATTCACCCCTCCACTTT
NA 16 TRBD2 TRBJ2-2 TRBV20-1 CSASSYLAENTGELFF TGCAGTGCTAGTTCGTACCTAGCGGAGAACACCGGGGAGCTGTTTTTT
few 14 TRBD1 TRBJ2-7 TRBV3-1 CASSLGQGASEQYF TGTGCCAGCAGCCTGGGACAGGGGGCCAGCGAGCAGTACTTC
NA 17 TRBD2 TRBJ2-1 TRBV11-2 CASSLDPVTSAYNEQFF TGTGCCAGCAGCTTAGATCCCGTGACTAGCGCCTACAATGAGCAGTTCTTC
NA 17 NA TRBJ1-3 TRBV4-1 CASSQSPTGTTGNTIYF TGCGCCAGCAGCCAATCGCCTACAGGGACTACTGGAAACACCATATATTTT
few 13 TRBD1 TRBJ1-2 TRBV29-1 CSVKGAGKYGYTF TGCAGCGTTAAGGGGGCAGGGAAGTATGGCTACACCTTC